This T cell receptor (beta chain) was profiled in a study of cytomegalovirus exposure and HLA in healthy donors (dated by TCRdb to the late 2010s). Regarding the complete study: In an earlier analysis of about 560 of the donors, 250 to 300 Gb of sequence data and approximately 100 million unique TCR beta sequences from about 180 million T cells were reported. All discovery cohort repertoires had been generated on a single sequencing platform. The T cell repertoires of around 670 subjects were profiled by immunosequencing and related to cytomegalovirus serostatus. HLA typing covered class I and class II loci at four-digit resolution. In the later analysis, no new phenotypic data were used to find candidate immune exposures; instead, reliance was placed on TCR beta sequences and their occurrence across donors. To study patterns of TCR occurrence, a later analysis re-analyzed previously published TCR beta repertoires from 666 donors and added high-resolution HLA genotyping. Among the roughly 400 genotyped donors, approximately 77% belonged to the genetic ancestry cluster associated with self-reported Caucasian donors. To decide whether each TCR beta V gene segment behaved as functional or pseudogenic, an earlier analysis of some 540 of the donors relied on high-throughput TCR beta sequencing. In a later genetic analysis, genome-wide SNP genotypes for about 55% of the roughly 700 donors were used, and that subset was treated as a discovery cohort. The number of donors typed differed by locus, with about 620-630 for A, B, C, DRB1 and DQB1, about 500 for DQA1, approximately 580 for DPA1, and about 450 for DPB1. Because of strong linkage in the cohort, roughly five DR-DQ haplotypes were treated as single units for association and clustering. The study was designed to test whether signatures of past pathogen exposure could be identified by cataloging public T cell receptors. Along with the roughly 700-subject first cohort, a separate validation cohort of about 110 different subjects was used. To predict cytomegalovirus infection status, the study combined high-throughput TCR immunosequencing, statistical association of individual TCRs with disease status, and machine learning. On average, approximately 250,000 unique TCR beta nucleotide sequences were sequenced per donor among a few hundred genotyped donors of the cohort, with around 19% of those sequences being non-productive. Alongside the repertoire data, information on donor age, sex, ethnicity and CMV serostatus was compiled. An early release covering 550 to 700 HLA-typed donors comprised approximately 300 gigabases of sequencing data and roughly 86 million unique TCR sequences.

Concerning this clone: Its antigen remains undetermined. Per-nucleotide qualities are absent, and no much larger clonotype sits a single base away.

Results and caveats for the whole study, not just this receptor: In the study, approximately 150 TCR beta chains were listed as associated with cytomegalovirus. Roughly uniform sequencing depth across donors was assumed in presence/absence analyses, although this assumption may not hold. According to a later analysis, most CMV-associated TCR beta chains appeared to be HLA-restricted, and the HLA associations seemed to be driven largely by CMV exposure. Most TCR sequences were seen in very few donors, while some public TCRs were found in many individuals. Roughly 17 rarely observed V segments, including chromosome 9 orphons, were excluded from the earlier analysis of 550 to 700 of the donors because counts were too low. An association between a missense DCLRE1C variant and V-gene and J-gene trimming of TCR beta chains was found in a later genetic analysis and replicated in an independent cohort. A later analysis reported that several top co-occurrence clusters appeared linked to parvovirus B19, influenza, CMV and Epstein-Barr virus. Because HLA typing was missing for some donors at each locus, association tests included only the typed subset. In a later genetic analysis, fewer N-insertions in productive TCRs were reported among donors in an Asian-associated ancestry cluster than the approximately 710-donor mean. In this cohort, only TCR beta chains were sequenced, and detectable features were limited by the absence of alpha or paired-chain data. A further reported finding was that TCR beta sequences accurately predicted the HLA-A and HLA-B alleles for most subjects in the first cohort. The classifier was reported to diagnose cytomegalovirus status with high specificity and sensitivity in both the original cohort and the validation cohort. The 87-base-pair reads could not distinguish some IMGT-functional V segments, including TRBV6-2 and TRBV6-3, so those segments were excluded. Compared with equally common non-associated chains, HLA-associated TCR beta chains in a later analysis were more clonally expanded and had lower generation probabilities. A later analysis associated around 16,000 TCR beta sequences with specific HLA alleles at a false discovery rate of 0.05. A later analysis found that TCR association rates varied across HLA loci, with DRB1 alleles showing the most associated TCRs and HLA-C alleles the fewest. Correlated functional status among segregating V segments might reflect linkage disequilibrium, but an unknown experimental factor could not be ruled out. A few of the identified cytomegalovirus-associated TCR beta chains were confirmed in vitro to be specific for cytomegalovirus antigens. A group of highly shared sequence variants was considered likely to be a technical artifact of the sequencing pipeline. Assigning TCR associations to individual alleles was difficult when HLA alleles, especially DR and DQ, strongly co-occurred. An earlier analysis of approximately 540 of the donors showed that most TCR beta V segments appeared in productive rearrangements either about 90% or about 30% of the time, which broadly matched IMGT annotations. It was suggested by the authors that the approach could potentially be generalized to other disease states and immunological phenotypes. The only immune exposure information available for the cohort was CMV serostatus.

The cohort comprised hundreds of healthy bone marrow donors. Cohort members were all nominally healthy when sampled, although unrecorded immune exposures were likely present. The donor tested CMV seronegative, placing the donor among the approximately 360 seronegative members of the cohort. Every donor gave a peripheral blood sample, and the peripheral blood mononuclear cells from that sample were used for TCR beta sequencing. The Qiagen DNeasy Blood Extraction Kit was used to extract genomic DNA from the blood cell samples. Germline trimming amounts to 2 bases on V and 6 bases on J, with 2 as the count of junction bases outside the gene matches. The CDR3 contains 12 residues, cysteine and phenylalanine counted. Only the CDR3 part of the read is kept: 36 bases, read in frame from the first base. CDR1 and CDR2, looked up from the germline V gene (reference sequence), are GTSNPN and SVGIG. Library method: the immunoSEQ multiplex PCR assay. For the multiplex PCR, a mixture combining 60 forward primers for TCR Vbeta segments and 13 reverse primers for TCR Jbeta segments was used. The CDR3 region of rearranged TCR beta genes was amplified from genomic DNA with a multiplex PCR assay. The amplified TCR beta libraries were sequenced on the Illumina HiSeq System as 87-base-pair reads. The study's processing was this. Across the 500 to 700 repertoires, a later analysis counted 80 million or so unique TCR beta chains, 8.5 million to 12 million of which were shared by at least two donors. Raw reads were error-corrected and collapsed into unique sequences with a nearest-neighbor algorithm that merged closely related sequences to remove PCR and sequencing errors. CDR3 sequences were aligned to IMGT reference sequences to assign V, D and J gene segments. Each retained sequence needed at least a six-nucleotide match to both a V gene segment and a J gene segment. A rearrangement was called productive if the CDR3 had no stop codons and remained in frame with V and J, and every other rearrangement was called non-productive. CDR3 was defined according to IMGT convention as the region running from the second conserved V-encoded cysteine to the conserved J-encoded phenylalanine. In an earlier analysis of 587 of the donors, sequences lacking an unambiguous match to a single V gene segment were excluded. In an earlier analysis of 587 of the donors, a V segment was called functional when productive rearrangements were above 56.7%, and segregating when the standard deviation between donors exceeded 5%. A statistical classification framework was built to diagnose cytomegalovirus status from the catalog of TCR beta chain sequences. In a later analysis, V and J genes were assigned by comparing TCR nucleotide sequences against IMGT/GENE-DB human TR gene sequences. In a later analysis, CDR3 sequences and most-parsimonious VDJ recombination scenarios were assigned using the TCRdist pipeline. In a later analysis, every TCR beta chain was defined by the combination of its CDR3 amino acid sequence and its V-gene family, and reads without a unique V-gene family were dropped. In a later analysis, fewer than 600 highly shared, low-generation-probability nucleotide sequences were removed to address suspected cross-contamination and a sequencing artifact. In a later analysis, a clonal expansion index for each public chain was calculated from normalized within-repertoire ranks of inferred template counts. In a later analysis, generation probabilities were computed with a VDJ recombination model fitted to out-of-frame rearrangements, and the resulting probabilities were checked against IGoR. A later analysis scored TCR-TCR, TCR-HLA and TCR-CMV co-occurrence with hypergeometric tests, applying a repertoire-size bias correction to TCR pairs. To estimate false discovery rates, a later analysis permuted the HLA or CMV assignments 20 times. In a later analysis, co-occurring TCRs were grouped using DBSCAN, and TCRdist sequence similarity was added for clustering within HLA-allele-positive subsets. Repertoires with fewer than 30,000 or more than 120,000 public chains, plus five repertoires with anomalous nucleotide sharing, were excluded from co-occurrence clustering. Entries here come from immuneACCESS through TCRdb and include only in-frame sequences with V and J called. Some clones fail to appear in such tables; in the studies checked, an unresolved V gene covers under half of the shortfall, and the cause of the remainder is unknown. V and J calls and clone size are given by that table; D and trimming were obtained from the DNA. The sample records about 90,000 clones, under 85% of which are singletons. In total, the top ten clones hold approximately 2% of the sample.

The sample comprised PBMCs. The TCR originated in a boy aged 10-17 years in good health and CMV-seronegative. The sequence is built from TRBV30 and TRBJ2-7; TRBD1 aligns with 9 central bases. The encoded CDR3 is CAWSRGQGEQYF. In nucleotide form, the sequence is TGTGCCTGGAGTAGGGGACAGGGCGAGCAGTACTTC.